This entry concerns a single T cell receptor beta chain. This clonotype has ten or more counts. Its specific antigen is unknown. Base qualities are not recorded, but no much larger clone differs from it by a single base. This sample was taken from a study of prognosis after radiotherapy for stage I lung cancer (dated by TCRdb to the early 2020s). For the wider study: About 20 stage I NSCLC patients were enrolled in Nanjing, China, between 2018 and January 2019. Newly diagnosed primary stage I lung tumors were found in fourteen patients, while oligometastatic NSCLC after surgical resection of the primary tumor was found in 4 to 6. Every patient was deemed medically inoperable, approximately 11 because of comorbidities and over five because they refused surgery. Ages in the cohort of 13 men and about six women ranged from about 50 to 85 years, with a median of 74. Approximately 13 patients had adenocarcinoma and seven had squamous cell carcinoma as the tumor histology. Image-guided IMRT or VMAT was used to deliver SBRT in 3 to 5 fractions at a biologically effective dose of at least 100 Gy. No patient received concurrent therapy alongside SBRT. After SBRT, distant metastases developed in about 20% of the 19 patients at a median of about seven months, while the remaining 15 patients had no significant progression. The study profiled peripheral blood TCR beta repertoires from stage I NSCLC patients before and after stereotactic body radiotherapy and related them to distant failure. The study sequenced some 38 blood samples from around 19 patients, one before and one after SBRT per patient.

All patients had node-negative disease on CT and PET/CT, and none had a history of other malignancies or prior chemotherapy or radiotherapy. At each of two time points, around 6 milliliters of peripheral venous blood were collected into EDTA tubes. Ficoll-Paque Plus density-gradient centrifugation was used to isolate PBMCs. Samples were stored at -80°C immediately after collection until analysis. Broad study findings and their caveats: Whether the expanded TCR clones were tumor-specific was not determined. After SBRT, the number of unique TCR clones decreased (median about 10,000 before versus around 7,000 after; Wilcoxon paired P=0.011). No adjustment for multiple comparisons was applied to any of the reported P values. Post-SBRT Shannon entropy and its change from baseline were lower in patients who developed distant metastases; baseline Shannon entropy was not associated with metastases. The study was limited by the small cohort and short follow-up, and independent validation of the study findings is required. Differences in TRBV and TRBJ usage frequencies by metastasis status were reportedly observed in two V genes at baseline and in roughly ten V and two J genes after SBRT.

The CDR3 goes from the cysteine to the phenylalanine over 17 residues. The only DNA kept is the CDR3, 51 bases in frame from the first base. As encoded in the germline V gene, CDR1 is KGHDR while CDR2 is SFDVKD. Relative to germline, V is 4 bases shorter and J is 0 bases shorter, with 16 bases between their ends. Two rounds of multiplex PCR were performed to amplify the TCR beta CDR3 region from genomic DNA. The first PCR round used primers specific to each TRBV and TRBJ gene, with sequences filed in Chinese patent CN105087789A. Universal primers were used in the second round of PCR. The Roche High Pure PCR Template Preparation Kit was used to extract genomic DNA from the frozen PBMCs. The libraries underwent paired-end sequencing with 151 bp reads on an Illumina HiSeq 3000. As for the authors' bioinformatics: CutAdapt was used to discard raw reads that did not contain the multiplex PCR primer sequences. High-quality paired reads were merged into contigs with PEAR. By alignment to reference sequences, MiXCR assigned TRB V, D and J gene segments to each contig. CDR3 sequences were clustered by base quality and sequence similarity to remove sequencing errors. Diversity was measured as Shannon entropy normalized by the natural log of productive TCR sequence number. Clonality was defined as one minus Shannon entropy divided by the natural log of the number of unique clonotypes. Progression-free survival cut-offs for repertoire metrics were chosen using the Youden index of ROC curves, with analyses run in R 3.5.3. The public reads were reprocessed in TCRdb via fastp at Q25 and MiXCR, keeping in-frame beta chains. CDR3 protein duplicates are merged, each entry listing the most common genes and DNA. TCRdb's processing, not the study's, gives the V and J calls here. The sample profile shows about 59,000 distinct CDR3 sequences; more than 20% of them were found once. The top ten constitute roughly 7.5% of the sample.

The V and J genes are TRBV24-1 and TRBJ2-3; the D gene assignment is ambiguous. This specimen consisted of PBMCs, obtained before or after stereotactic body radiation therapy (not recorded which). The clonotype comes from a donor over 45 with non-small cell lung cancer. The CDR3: CATSDPSVRPSTDTQYF. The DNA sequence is TGTGCCACCAGTGACCCATCCGTCCGACCTAGCACAGATACGCAGTATTTT.